This TCR beta chain stems from a study of blood T cell repertoires in COVID-19. The protocol was immunoSEQ multiplex PCR, while the TCRdb copy is restricted to in-frame clones and leaves out a portion. The data show some 230,000 clones, approximately 84% seen once. The germline V gene has CDR1 SGHTA and CDR2 FQGTGA. CDR3 length: 13 amino acids. The V gene lost 5 bases and the J gene lost 1 base, with 8 bases spanning the gap. Material: peripheral blood. The clonotype comes from a woman aged 30 to 39 who had recovered from COVID-19. The chain recombines TRBV7-3 with TRBJ1-1; maybe TRBD1 (6 bases). The CDR3 coding sequence is TGTGCCAGCAGCGAACAGGGGAACACTGAAGCTTTCTTT. Its translation: CASSEQGNTEAFF.